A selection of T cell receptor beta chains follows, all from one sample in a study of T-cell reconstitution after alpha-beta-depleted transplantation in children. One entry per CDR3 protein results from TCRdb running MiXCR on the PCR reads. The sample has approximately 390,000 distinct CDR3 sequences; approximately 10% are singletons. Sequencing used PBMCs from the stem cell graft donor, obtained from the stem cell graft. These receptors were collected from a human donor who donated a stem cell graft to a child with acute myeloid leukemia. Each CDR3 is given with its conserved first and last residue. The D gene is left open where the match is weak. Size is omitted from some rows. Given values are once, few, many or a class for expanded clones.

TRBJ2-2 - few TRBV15 CATSSGGNGGTGELFF TGTGCCACCAGCAGTGGAGGGAATGGGGGCACCGGGGAGCTGTTTTTT
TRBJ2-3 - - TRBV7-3 CASSFDDRIGDTQYF TGTGCCAGCAGCTTTGACGACAGGATTGGAGATACGCAGTATTTT
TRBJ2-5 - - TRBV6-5 CASSYSGSQETQYF TGTGCCAGCAGTTACTCGGGGTCCCAAGAGACCCAGTACTTC
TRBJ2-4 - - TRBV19 CASSFGTSNIQYF TGTGCCAGCAGTTTCGGGACTTCCAACATTCAGTACTTC
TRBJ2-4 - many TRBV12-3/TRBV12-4 CASSFGFPVAKNIQYF TGTGCCAGCAGTTTCGGGTTTCCTGTGGCCAAAAACATTCAGTACTTC
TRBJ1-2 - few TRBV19 CASTPTQKNYGYTF TGTGCCAGTACTCCGACCCAAAAGAACTATGGCTACACCTTC
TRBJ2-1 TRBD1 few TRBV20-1 CSASFPFGTGEGVDEQFF TGCAGTGCTAGCTTCCCTTTCGGGACAGGGGAAGGTGTGGATGAGCAGTTCTTC
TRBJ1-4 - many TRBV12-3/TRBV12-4 CASRQTGEKLFF TGTGCCAGTAGACAAACGGGGGAAAAACTGTTTTTT
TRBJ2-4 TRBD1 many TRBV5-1 CASSGPGTGLGKNIQYF TGCGCCAGCAGCGGTCCTGGGACAGGGCTTGGCAAAAACATTCAGTACTTC
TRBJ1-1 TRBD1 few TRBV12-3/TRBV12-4 CASSRPRTGITEAFF TGTGCCAGCAGTCGGCCCAGGACAGGGATTACTGAAGCTTTCTTT
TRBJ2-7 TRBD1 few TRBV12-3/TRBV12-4 CASSPQGENYEQYF TGTGCCAGCAGTCCCCAGGGGGAGAACTACGAGCAGTACTTC
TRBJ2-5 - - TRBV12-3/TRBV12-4 CATGVGRETQYF TGTGCCACCGGAGTAGGAAGAGAGACCCAGTACTTC
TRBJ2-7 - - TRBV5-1 CASSLSAGFTEQYF TGCGCCAGCAGCTTGTCGGCGGGGTTCACCGAGCAGTACTTC
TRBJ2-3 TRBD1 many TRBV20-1 CSARAEDRGSTDTQYF TGCAGTGCTAGAGCCGAGGACAGGGGAAGCACAGATACGCAGTATTTT
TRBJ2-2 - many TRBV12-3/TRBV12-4 CASNPAPYGTGELFF TGTGCCAGCAATCCCGCACCTTATGGGACCGGGGAGCTGTTTTTT
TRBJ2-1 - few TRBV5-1 CASSSALGGEQFF TGCGCCAGCAGCTCCGCTCTGGGGGGTGAGCAGTTCTTC
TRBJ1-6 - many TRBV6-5 CASRSPGPLHF TGTGCCAGCAGGTCCCCAGGACCCCTCCACTTT
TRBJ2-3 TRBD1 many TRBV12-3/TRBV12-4 CASARGGYSDTQYF TGTGCCAGCGCTAGAGGGGGCTATTCAGATACGCAGTATTTT
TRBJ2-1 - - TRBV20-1 CSASPILGVYGEQFF TGCAGTGCTAGCCCTATATTGGGGGTATACGGTGAGCAGTTCTTC
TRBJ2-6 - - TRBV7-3 CASSSPDRWEAFSGANVLTF TGTGCCAGCAGCTCCCCTGACCGGTGGGAGGCCTTCTCTGGGGCCAACGTCCTGACTTTC
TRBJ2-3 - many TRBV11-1 CASTSRPTDTQYF TGTGCCAGCACCTCAAGACCCACAGATACGCAGTATTTT
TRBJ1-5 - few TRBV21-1 CASSRARHPTPQHF TGTGCCAGCAGTCGGGCCCGACATCCAACGCCCCAGCATTTT
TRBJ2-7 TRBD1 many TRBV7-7 CASSSGQAIYEQYF TGTGCTAGCAGCTCCGGACAGGCGATCTACGAGCAGTACTTC
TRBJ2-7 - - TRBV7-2 CASSEDEYEQYF TGTGCCAGCAGCGAGGACGAGTACGAGCAGTACTTC
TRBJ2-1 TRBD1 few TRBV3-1 CASSQDPQGARDEQFF TGTGCCAGCAGCCAAGATCCCCAGGGGGCAAGGGATGAGCAGTTCTTC
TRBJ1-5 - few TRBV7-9 CASSPSNSNQPQHF TGTGCCAGCAGCCCATCCAATAGCAATCAGCCCCAGCATTTT
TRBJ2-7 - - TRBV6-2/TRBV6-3 CASGSPHNPGAYEQYF TGTGCCAGCGGGTCTCCCCACAACCCAGGGGCCTACGAGCAGTACTTC